The 24 T cell receptor beta chains below all came from one sample that was sequenced in a study of OX40 agonist ivuxolimab in advanced cancers. This table comes from immunoSEQ multiplex PCR, and its TCRdb copy is limited to in-frame clones, with some not included. The sample shows tens of thousands of clones, about 89% of them seen only once. Material: CD4+ or CD8+ T cells sorted from blood, obtained in a trial of the OX40 agonist ivuxolimab. These receptors came from an adult with an advanced solid tumor such as melanoma, head and neck, liver or kidney cancer.

The gene calls are TRBV2 and TRBJ2-4; 9 bases match TRBD1. Looked up from germline, CDR1 is SNHLY and CDR2 is FYNNEI. The CDR3 runs 15 residues. Germline trimming cut 6 bases from V and 0 bases from J; bases unmatched to any gene: 3. Here the CDR3 reads CASRDRGQAKNIQYF. CDR3 in DNA: TGTGCCAGCAGGGACAGGGGACAAGCCAAAAACATTCAGTACTTC.

V and J are TRBV20-1 and TRBJ2-7; D unresolved. V was trimmed by 3 bases and J by 3 bases, leaving 3 bases between them. The CDR3 contains 10 residues. Looked up from germline, CDR1 is DFQATT and CDR2 is SNEGSKA (reference sequence). The CDR3 spells CSASGYEQYF. The CDR3 nucleotides read TGCAGTGCTAGTGGCTACGAGCAGTACTTC.

This rearrangement joins TRBV11-3 to TRBJ2-7; tentatively, D is TRBD1 (5 bases). V dropped 1 base and J dropped 1 base, with 14 bases sitting between them. This CDR3 has 16 residues. Germline CDR1 is SGHNT and CDR2 is YENEEA. CDR3 sequence: CASSLGASGKSYEQYF. CDR3 bases: TGTGCCAGCAGCTTAGGGGCGTCAGGGAAATCCTACGAGCAGTACTTC. The whole variable domain, filled in from reference TRBV11-3 and TRBJ2-7, reads EAGVVQSPRYKIIEKKQPVAFWCNPISGHNTLYWYLQNLGQGPELLIRYENEEAVDDSQLPKDRFSAERLKGVDSTLKIQPAELGDSAVYLCASSLGASGKSYEQYFGPGTRLTVT.

The chain recombines TRBV7-6 with TRBJ1-2; D is undetermined. The germline V and J ends were trimmed by 0 bases and 5 bases, with 4 bases remaining between them. The germline V gene encodes CDR1 SGHVS and CDR2 FNYEAQ. The CDR3 runs to 12 residues. CDR3 protein: CASSLAGYGYTF. The DNA of the CDR3 is TGTGCCAGCAGCTTAGCGGGTTATGGCTACACCTTC.

This clone was seen a single time. The chain employs TRBV6-4 and TRBJ1-1; D uncertain. CDR1 MRHNA and CDR2 SNTAGT come from the germline V gene. V was cut by 3 bases and J by 1 base, with 6 bases left in between. The CDR3 is 13 residues long. CDR3 protein: CASSEKANTEAFF. For the CDR3, the DNA is TGTGCCAGCAGTGAGAAGGCGAACACTGAAGCTTTCTTT.

This chain links TRBV7-6 with TRBJ2-1, with D perhaps matching TRBD1 (5 bases). Germline-derived CDR1 and CDR2 are SGHVS and FNYEAQ. V was trimmed by 5 bases and J by 5 bases, leaving 13 bases between them. The CDR3 is 14 amino acids. CDR3 loop: CASSLLRQHNEQFF. Here the CDR3 DNA reads TGTGCCAGCAGCCTCCTAAGACAGCACAATGAGCAGTTCTTC.

The V and J genes are TRBV7-2 and TRBJ2-5; 12 bases agree with TRBD2. The germline V gene has CDR1 SGHTA and CDR2 FQGNSA. V lost 6 bases to trimming and J lost 5 bases; unmatched junction nucleotides: 10. The CDR3 sequence is 16 residues long. The CDR3 DNA reads as TGTGCCAGCAGTCGTTCGACTAGCGGGAGCGGGGAGACCCAGTACTTC. This codes for CASSRSTSGSGETQYF.

V is TRBV6-5 and J is TRBJ2-5, with 7 nucleotides matching TRBD2. Per the germline V gene, CDR1 is MNHEY and CDR2 is SVGAGI. The trim removed 5 bases at V and 3 bases at J, leaving 3 bases unmatched. The CDR3 loop spans 13 amino acids. CDR3 sequence: CASSKTSKETQYF. The CDR3 region has the DNA TGTGCCAGCAGTAAGACTAGCAAAGAGACCCAGTACTTC.

The J gene is TRBJ2-7, the V gene TRBV30; D possibly corresponds to TRBD2 (6 bases). Trimming left V 2 bases short and J 3 bases short, with 14 bases between. The CDR3 spans 14 residues. Germline V CDR1 and CDR2: GTSNPN, SVGIG (reference sequence). This CDR3 is CAWSRGGGLYEQYF. The CDR3 DNA sequence: TGTGCCTGGAGTAGGGGAGGAGGACTCTACGAGCAGTACTTC.

This chain links TRBV29-1 with TRBJ1-1, with TRBD1 matching 9 bases. The junction had 9 bases not matched to a gene; V was cut back by 6 bases and J by 4 bases. Germline assignment: CDR1 SQVTM and CDR2 ANQGSEA. The CDR3 has 14 amino acids. The CDR3, as DNA: TGCAGCGTCCGTACAGGGGGCGCTTCCACTGAAGCTTTCTTT. Protein sequence: CSVRTGGASTEAFF.

This sequence joins TRBV6-5 and TRBJ2-1, with D perhaps matching TRBD2 (5 bases). In germline, CDR1 is MNHEY, CDR2 SVGAGI. The CDR3 spans 14 residues. V was pared by 4 bases and J by 9 bases, with 16 bases between. The CDR3 region has the DNA TGTGCCAGCAGTTTAATCGGGAAGGCCACTGAGCAGTTCTTC. Residues: CASSLIGKATEQFF.

The chain combines TRBV5-6 with TRBJ1-2; D unresolved. Germline assignment: CDR1 SGHDT and CDR2 YYEEEE. Trimming pared 1 base from V and 7 bases from J, leaving 11 bases between. This CDR3 has 13 residues. In DNA form, the CDR3 reads TGTGCCAGCAGCTTGCGGGAGTCTCGTGGCTACACCTTC. Encoded protein: CASSLRESRGYTF.

The rearrangement joins TRBV7-9 to TRBJ2-5; tentatively, D is TRBD2 (5 bases). The germline gives CDR1 SEHNR, CDR2 FQNEAQ (reference sequence). CDR3 length: 12 residues. Trimming stripped 7 bases from V and 5 bases from J, with 11 bases between. The CDR3 DNA follows: TGTGCCAGCACCTTTACGGGGGAGACCCAGTACTTC. Encoded protein: CASTFTGETQYF.

The V gene is TRBV5-1, the J gene TRBJ1-1; the match to TRBD1 covers 9 bases. The V and J ends lost 4 bases and 4 bases, in that order; junction bases with no gene match: 5. This CDR3 is built from 14 residues. Germline V gene lookup returns CDR1 SGHRS and CDR2 YFSETQ. The CDR3 DNA is TGCGCCAGCAGCAAAGACAGGGGGGGCACTGAAGCTTTCTTT. This translates into CASSKDRGGTEAFF.

The chain joins TRBV21-1 to TRBJ2-3; the DNA was not used to check the table's D call, TRBD1. TRBV21-1 has pseudogene status. The CDR3 is made up of 14 amino acids. This chain's CDR3 is CASSKAPRTDTQYF. In nucleotides, the CDR3 is TGTGCCAGCAGCAAGGCCCCCAGGACAGATACGCAGTATTTT.

The J gene is TRBJ1-5, the V gene TRBV6-6; 8 bases are shared with TRBD1. CDR1 is MNHNY and CDR2 is SVGAGI in the germline V gene (reference sequence). The length of the CDR3 is 15 residues. J lost 2 bases, V lost 6 bases, and 6 bases had no gene match. The CDR3 region is CASSRQGQGNQPQHF. CDR3 coding DNA: TGTGCCAGCAGCCGACAGGGACAGGGCAATCAGCCCCAGCATTTT.

This sequence joins TRBV6-5 and TRBJ2-7; D not certain. This CDR3 is built from 15 residues. Trimming took off 3 bases at V and 2 bases at J, with 14 bases between the two ends. Germline V lookup: CDR1 MNHEY, CDR2 SVGAGI. The CDR3 here is CASSYYKAHTYEQYF. The CDR3 nucleotides are TGTGCCAGCAGTTATTACAAGGCCCATACCTACGAGCAGTACTTC.

This rearrangement joins TRBV6-6 to TRBJ2-7, with D possibly being TRBD2 (5 bases). The ends were cut back, 6 bases at V and 6 bases at J, with 12 bases in the middle. CDR1 is MNHNY, CDR2 SVGAGI, per germline (reference sequence). The CDR3 runs to 12 residues. The CDR3 protein is CASRRNSGEQYF. CDR3 nucleotide sequence: TGTGCCAGCAGGCGAAACAGCGGCGAGCAGTACTTC.

V is TRBV10-3 and J is TRBJ1-5, with 8 bases matching TRBD1. CDR1 ENHRY and CDR2 SYGVKD come from the germline V gene. After removal of 6 bases from V and 5 bases from J, the junction contained 3 bases not matched to a gene. The length of the CDR3 is 13 residues. CDR3 nucleotide sequence: TGTGCCATCAGCGGACAGGGTGATCAGCCCCAGCATTTT. Its protein product is CAISGQGDQPQHF.

This chain connects TRBV10-1 to TRBJ2-1, with a tentative D call TRBD2 (6 bases). The CDR3 is 17 residues long. CDR1 is WNHNN and CDR2 is SYGVQD in the germline V gene (reference sequence). Trimming removed 0 bases from V and 1 base from J, with 13 bases in between. The CDR3 sequence: CASSESGGRASYNEQFF. CDR3 in DNA: TGCGCCAGCAGTGAGTCGGGGGGAAGGGCATCCTACAATGAGCAGTTCTTC.

The sample holds one count of this clone. The rearrangement links TRBV6-5 to TRBJ1-5; D is ambiguous. The V end was cut by 3 bases, the J end by 5 bases, with 14 bases between. This CDR3 has 15 residues. In germline, CDR1 is MNHEY, CDR2 SVGAGI. DNA for the CDR3: TGTGCCAGCAGTTATAAGTGGGGTGGGGATCAGCCCCAGCATTTT. Its translation is CASSYKWGGDQPQHF.

This clone has only one observation. CDR3 protein: CASSGAGITDTQYF. Here the CDR3 DNA reads TGTGCCAGCAGCGGGGCAGGGATCACAGATACGCAGTATTTT. The chain uses TRBV28 and TRBJ2-3; D possibly matches TRBD1 or TRBD2 (5 bases each). From germline, CDR1 is MDHEN and CDR2 SYDVKM. CDR3 size: 14 residues. Trimming left V 6 bases short and J 2 bases short, with 12 bases between.

The chain employs TRBV5-1 and TRBJ2-2; D uncertain. The CDR3 runs 13 residues. Germline CDR1 and CDR2: SGHRS and YFSETQ. V shed 0 bases and J shed 7 bases, with 7 bases lying between them. The CDR3 DNA reads TGCGCCAGCAGCTTGGCCATAAACGGGGAGCTGTTTTTT. Its protein is CASSLAINGELFF. Using reference TRBV5-1 and TRBJ2-2 for the parts outside the CDR3, the full variable domain is KAGVTQTPRYLIKTRGQQVTLSCSPISGHRSVSWYQQTPGQGLQFLFEYFSETQRNKGNFPGRFSGRQFSNSRSEMNVSTLELGDSALYLCASSLAINGELFFGEGSRLTVL.

The chain employs TRBV2 and TRBJ2-4; D is undetermined. V dropped 3 bases and J dropped 4 bases, with 7 bases sitting between them. This CDR3 comprises 13 residues. In germline, CDR1 is SNHLY, CDR2 FYNNEI. The CDR3 is CASSEDGKNIQYF. Here the CDR3 DNA reads TGTGCCAGCAGTGAGGACGGGAAAAACATTCAGTACTTC.